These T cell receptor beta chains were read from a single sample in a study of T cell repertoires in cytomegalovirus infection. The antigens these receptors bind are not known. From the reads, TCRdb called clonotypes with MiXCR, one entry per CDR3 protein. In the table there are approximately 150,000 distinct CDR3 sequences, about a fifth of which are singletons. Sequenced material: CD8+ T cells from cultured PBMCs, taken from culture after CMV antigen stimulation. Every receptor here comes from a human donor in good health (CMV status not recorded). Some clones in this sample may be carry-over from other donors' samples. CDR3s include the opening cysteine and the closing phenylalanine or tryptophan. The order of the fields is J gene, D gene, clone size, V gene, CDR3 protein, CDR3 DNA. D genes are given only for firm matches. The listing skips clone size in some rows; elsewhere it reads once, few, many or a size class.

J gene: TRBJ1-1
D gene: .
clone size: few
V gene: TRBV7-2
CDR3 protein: CASSSYPNTEAFF
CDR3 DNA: TGTGCCAGCAGCTCCTATCCGAACACTGAAGCTTTCTTT

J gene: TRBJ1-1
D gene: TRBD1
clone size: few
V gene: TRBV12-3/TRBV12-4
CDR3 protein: CASSFATGATEAFF
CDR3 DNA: TGTGCCAGCAGTTTCGCGACAGGGGCCACTGAAGCTTTCTTT

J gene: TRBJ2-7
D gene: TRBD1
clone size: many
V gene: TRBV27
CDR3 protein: CASSSDRVSYEQYF
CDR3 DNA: TGTGCCAGCAGTTCAGACAGGGTTAGCTACGAGCAGTACTTC

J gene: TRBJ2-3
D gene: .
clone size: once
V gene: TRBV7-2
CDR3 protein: CASSLREADTQYF
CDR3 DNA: TGTGCCAGCAGCTTAAGGGAAGCAGATACGCAGTATTTT

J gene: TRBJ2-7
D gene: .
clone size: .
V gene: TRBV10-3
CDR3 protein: CAISEGSGAVNEQYF
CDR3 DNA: TGTGCCATCAGTGAAGGGTCAGGGGCTGTAAACGAGCAGTACTTC

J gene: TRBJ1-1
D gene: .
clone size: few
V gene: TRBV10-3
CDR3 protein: CAISEEVRNTEAFF
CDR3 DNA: TGTGCCATCAGTGAGGAGGTGAGGAACACTGAAGCTTTCTTT

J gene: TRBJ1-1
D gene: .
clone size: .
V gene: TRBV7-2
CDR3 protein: CASSLKPRFPGDIATEAFF
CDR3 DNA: TGTGCCAGCAGCTTAAAGCCTCGTTTCCCAGGGGACATAGCCACTGAAGCTTTCTTT

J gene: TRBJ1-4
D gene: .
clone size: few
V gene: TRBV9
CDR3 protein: CASSPGNGEKLFF
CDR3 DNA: TGTGCCAGCAGCCCAGGGAATGGTGAAAAACTGTTTTTT

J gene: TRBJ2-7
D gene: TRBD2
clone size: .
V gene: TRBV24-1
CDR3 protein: CATSAAGGLANEQYF
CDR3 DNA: TGTGCCACCAGTGCCGCGGGGGGGCTCGCGAACGAGCAGTACTTC

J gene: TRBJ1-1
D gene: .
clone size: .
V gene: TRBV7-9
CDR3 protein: CASSLERLGGEAFF
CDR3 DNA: TGTGCCAGCAGCTTAGAACGGTTAGGGGGGGAAGCTTTCTTT

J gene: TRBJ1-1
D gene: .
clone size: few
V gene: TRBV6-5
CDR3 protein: CASSYWTENTEAFF
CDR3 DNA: TGTGCCAGCAGTTATTGGACAGAGAACACTGAAGCTTTCTTT

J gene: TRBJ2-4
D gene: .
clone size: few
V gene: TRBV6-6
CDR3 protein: CASISGRADLAKNIQYF
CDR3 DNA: TGTGCCAGCATCTCCGGTCGGGCAGACTTAGCCAAAAACATTCAGTACTTC

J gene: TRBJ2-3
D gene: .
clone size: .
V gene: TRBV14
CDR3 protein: CASSQAPPPVDTQYF
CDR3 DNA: TGTGCCAGCAGCCAAGCCCCACCGCCGGTAGATACGCAGTATTTT

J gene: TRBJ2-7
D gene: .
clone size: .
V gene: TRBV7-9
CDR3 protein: CASSSPEGGGQLSLLTYEQYF
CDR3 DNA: TGTGCCAGCAGCTCCCCCGAAGGGGGGGGGCAACTTAGCCTCCTTACCTACGAGCAGTACTTC

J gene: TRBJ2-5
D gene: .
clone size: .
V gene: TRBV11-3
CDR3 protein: CASSLGPREVETQYF
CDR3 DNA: TGTGCCAGCAGCTTAGGCCCTCGCGAGGTAGAGACCCAGTACTTC

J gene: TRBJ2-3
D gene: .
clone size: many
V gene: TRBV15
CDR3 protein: CATSMSAAHTDTQYF
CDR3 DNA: TGTGCCACCTCTATGTCCGCGGCCCACACAGATACGCAGTATTTT

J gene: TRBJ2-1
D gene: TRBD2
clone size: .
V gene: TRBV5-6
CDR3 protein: CASSLWGTSGGARGQFF
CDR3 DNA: TGTGCCAGCAGCTTGTGGGGGACTAGCGGGGGGGCCCGTGGGCAGTTCTTC

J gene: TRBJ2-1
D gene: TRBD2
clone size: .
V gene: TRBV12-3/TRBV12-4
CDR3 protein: CASVAGGPYNEQFF
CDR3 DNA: TGTGCCAGCGTAGCGGGGGGGCCCTACAATGAGCAGTTCTTC

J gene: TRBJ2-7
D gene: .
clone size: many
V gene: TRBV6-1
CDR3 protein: CASSTRGGDWGRYEQYF
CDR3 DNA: TGTGCCAGCAGTACCAGGGGTGGGGACTGGGGCCGCTACGAGCAGTACTTC

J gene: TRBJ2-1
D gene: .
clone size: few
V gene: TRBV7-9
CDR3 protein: CASSKGQKQFF
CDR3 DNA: TGTGCCAGCAGCAAAGGACAGAAGCAGTTCTTC

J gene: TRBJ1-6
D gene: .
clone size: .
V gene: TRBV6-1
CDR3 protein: CASSEVRNSPLHF
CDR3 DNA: TGTGCCAGCAGTGAAGTACGCAATTCACCCCTCCACTTT

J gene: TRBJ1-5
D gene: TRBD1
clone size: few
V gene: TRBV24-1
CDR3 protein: CATSDRGGNQPQHF
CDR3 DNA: TGTGCCACCAGCGACAGGGGGGGCAATCAGCCCCAGCATTTT

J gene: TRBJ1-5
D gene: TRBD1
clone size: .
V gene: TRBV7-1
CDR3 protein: CASSSGQGGSSQPQHF
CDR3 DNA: TGTGCCAGCAGCTCGGGACAGGGGGGAAGCAGTCAGCCCCAGCATTTT

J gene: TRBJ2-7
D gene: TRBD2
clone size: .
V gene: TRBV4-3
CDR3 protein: CASSQEGGGTYEQYF
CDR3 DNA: TGCGCCAGCAGCCAAGAAGGCGGGGGGACCTACGAGCAGTACTTC

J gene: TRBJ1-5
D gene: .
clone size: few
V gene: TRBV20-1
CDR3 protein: CSARAVNGARSNQPQHF
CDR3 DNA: TGCAGTGCTAGAGCAGTCAATGGGGCGAGGAGCAATCAGCCCCAGCATTTT

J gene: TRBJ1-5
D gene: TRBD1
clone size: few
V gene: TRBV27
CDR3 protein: CASSSTGAAQPQHF
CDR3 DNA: TGTGCCAGCAGTTCCACAGGGGCGGCTCAGCCCCAGCATTTT

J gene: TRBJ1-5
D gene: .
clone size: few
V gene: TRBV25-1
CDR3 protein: CASSALSYAQPQHF
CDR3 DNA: TGTGCCAGCAGTGCACTCAGCTATGCCCAGCCCCAGCATTTT

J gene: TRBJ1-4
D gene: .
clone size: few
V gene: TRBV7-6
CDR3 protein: CASSSAGRPISQGTNEKLFF
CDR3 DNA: TGTGCCAGCAGTTCAGCGGGACGTCCGATTTCCCAGGGGACTAATGAAAAACTGTTTTTT

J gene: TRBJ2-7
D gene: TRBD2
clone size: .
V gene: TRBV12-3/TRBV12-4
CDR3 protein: CASSLGSSGGLSSYEQYF
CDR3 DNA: TGTGCCAGCAGTTTAGGTTCTAGCGGGGGGCTAAGCTCCTACGAGCAGTACTTC

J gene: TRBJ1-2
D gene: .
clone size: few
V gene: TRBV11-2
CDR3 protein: CASSLVGGESYGYTF
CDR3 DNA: TGTGCCAGCAGCTTAGTAGGAGGGGAGAGCTATGGCTACACCTTC

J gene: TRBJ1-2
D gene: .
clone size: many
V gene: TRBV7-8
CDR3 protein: CASSLAARVRANYGYTF
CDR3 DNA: TGTGCCAGCAGCTTAGCGGCCCGAGTTAGAGCTAACTATGGCTACACCTTC

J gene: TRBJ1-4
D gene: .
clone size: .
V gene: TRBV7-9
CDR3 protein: CASSLINAAATNEKLFF
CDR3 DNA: TGTGCCAGCAGCTTAATAAACGCGGCAGCAACTAATGAAAAACTGTTTTTT

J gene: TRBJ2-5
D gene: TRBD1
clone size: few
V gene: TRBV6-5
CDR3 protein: CALQPGTGLLQETQYF
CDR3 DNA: TGTGCCCTCCAGCCCGGGACAGGGCTTCTCCAAGAGACCCAGTACTTC

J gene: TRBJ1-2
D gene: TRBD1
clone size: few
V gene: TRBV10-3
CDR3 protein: CAISYNRGNYGYTF
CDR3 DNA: TGTGCCATCAGCTACAACAGGGGTAACTATGGCTACACCTTC

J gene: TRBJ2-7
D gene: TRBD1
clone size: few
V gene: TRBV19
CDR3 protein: CASSPLGQGTYEQYF
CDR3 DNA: TGTGCCAGTAGCCCTCTGGGACAGGGTACTTACGAGCAGTACTTC

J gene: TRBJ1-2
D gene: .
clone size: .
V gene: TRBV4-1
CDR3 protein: CASSQGEGMNYGYTF
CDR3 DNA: TGCGCCAGCAGCCAAGGGGAGGGTATGAACTATGGCTACACCTTC

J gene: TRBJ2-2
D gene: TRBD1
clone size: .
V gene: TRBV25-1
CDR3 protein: CASSDSGGAYTGELFF
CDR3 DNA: TGTGCCAGCAGTGATTCAGGGGGCGCGTACACCGGGGAGCTGTTTTTT

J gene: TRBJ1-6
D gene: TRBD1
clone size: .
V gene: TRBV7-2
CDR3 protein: CASSRDRADSPLHF
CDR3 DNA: TGTGCCAGCAGCCGGGACAGGGCCGATTCACCCCTCCACTTT

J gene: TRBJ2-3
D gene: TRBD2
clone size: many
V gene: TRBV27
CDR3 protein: CASSLSPSGKTDTQYF
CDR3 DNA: TGTGCCAGCAGTTTATCCCCTAGCGGAAAAACAGATACGCAGTATTTT